The text below deals with one TCR beta chain. V lost 5 bases and J lost 6; bases outside the gene matches: 5. Germline-derived CDR1 and CDR2 are SSHAT and FNYEAQ (reference sequence). There are 13 residues in the CDR3. This entry is derived from a study of identical twins. Via MiXCR, TCRdb re-called the 5' RACE reads, giving one row per CDR3 protein. The table lists about 810,000 distinct CDR3 sequences, more than 9% of them singletons, with about 1.6% in the top ten. These sequences were also reported in another study, on yellow fever vaccine responses in identical twins.

The rearrangement uses TRBV7-7 and TRBJ2-7; 9 nucleotides align to TRBD1. What was sequenced was PBMCs. This TCR was recovered from a woman aged 18-35 years in good health. The CDR3 sequence is CASSTGTGSEQYF. The CDR3 region has the DNA TGTGCCAGCAGCACCGGGACAGGGTCCGAGCAGTACTTC.